These T cell receptor beta chains were read from a single sample in a study of cytomegalovirus exposure and HLA in healthy donors. Measured with immunoSEQ multiplex PCR; TCRdb has only the in-frame clones, and not every one. The profile covers 90,000 to 140,000 clones, with around 75% appearing a single time and roughly 1.2% taken by the ten largest. Material for sequencing was PBMCs. The receptors were sampled from a man aged 35 to 55 in good health and CMV-seronegative. Each CDR3 is given with its conserved first and last residue. The D gene is left open where the match is weak. Expanded clones get a size class; other rows say once, few or many, or leave the size out.

abundance	j_gene	d_gene	v_gene	CDR3nt	CDR3aa
-	TRBJ2-3	TRBD2	TRBV4-2	TGTGCCAGCAGCCTAAGACTAGCGGGGCCTGAAGGTACGCAGTATTTT	CASSLRLAGPEGTQYF
-	TRBJ1-2	-	TRBV7-9	TGTGCCAGCAGCTTAGCGAGGCATCTCCGTGGCTACACCTTC	CASSLARHLRGYTF
few	TRBJ1-2	TRBD1	TRBV19	TGTGCCAGTAGTACCCAGACAGGGGGCGCGGGTGGCTACACCTTC	CASSTQTGGAGGYTF
-	TRBJ2-1	-	TRBV7-9	TGTGCCAGCAGCTTCTCTGTCTTAAGACTTGGAGGGCAGTTCTTC	CASSFSVLRLGGQFF
-	TRBJ2-7	-	TRBV7-8	TGTGCCAGCAGCTTAGGGTTGAGGAGCTCCTACGAGCAGTACTTC	CASSLGLRSSYEQYF
-	TRBJ2-5	TRBD1	TRBV4-1	TGCGCCAGCAGCCAGGGACAGTGGGAGACCCAGTACTTC	CASSQGQWETQYF
-	TRBJ2-1	TRBD2	TRBV27	TGTGCCAGCAGTTTAGCGGGGGAGTACAATGAGCAGTTCTTC	CASSLAGEYNEQFF
few	TRBJ1-3	TRBD1	TRBV6-1	TGTGCCAGCAGTGAATACAGCGGGACAGGCTCTGGAAACACCATATATTTT	CASSEYSGTGSGNTIYF
-	TRBJ2-7	-	TRBV6-5	TGTGCCAGCAGTTACTCGTCTGGCACCCTGGCCTACGAGCAGTACTTC	CASSYSSGTLAYEQYF
-	TRBJ1-5	TRBD1	TRBV4-1	TGCGCCAGCAGCCACCCGACAGGGGGCAATCAGCCCCAGCATTTT	CASSHPTGGNQPQHF
once	TRBJ1-5	-	TRBV6-5	TGTGCCAGCAGGGCCGACAGAGCGGGTCAGCCCCAGCATTTT	CASRADRAGQPQHF
-	TRBJ1-1	-	TRBV29-1	TGCAGCGTTGAATGGGGGGGTTTGGCTGAAGCTTTCTTT	CSVEWGGLAEAFF
-	TRBJ1-4	-	TRBV9	TGTGCCAGCAGCGTAGGGCTTCACCCTAATGAAAAACTGTTTTTT	CASSVGLHPNEKLFF
-	TRBJ2-7	TRBD1	TRBV7-9	TGTGCCAGCACACTCCCCGACAGGGCCGAGCAGTACTTC	CASTLPDRAEQYF
-	TRBJ2-3	-	TRBV7-2	TGTGCCAGCAGCTTAAGTTACTCGAGCACAGATACGCAGTATTTT	CASSLSYSSTDTQYF
few	TRBJ1-3	-	TRBV9	TGTGCCAGCAGCGTGACAAACTCTGGAAACACCATATATTTT	CASSVTNSGNTIYF
-	TRBJ2-3	TRBD1	TRBV4-2	TGTGCCAGCAGCCGCGGACAGGCGGCCGTTGGAGATACGCAGTATTTT	CASSRGQAAVGDTQYF
-	TRBJ2-1	TRBD1	TRBV6-1	TGTGCCACTAATAGGGGTGGGACAGGGGAGGATGAGCAGTTCTTC	CATNRGGTGEDEQFF
-	TRBJ2-5	-	TRBV7-9	TGTGCCAGCAGCTTAGTCCAGGGGGAGACCCAGTACTTC	CASSLVQGETQYF
-	TRBJ2-7	TRBD2	TRBV10-3	TGTGCCTCCGGGACTAGCGGGAGCTATTCCGGCGAGCAGTACTTC	CASGTSGSYSGEQYF
few	TRBJ1-2	-	TRBV13	TGTGCCAGCAGCCGACCCCCTACAGGGCACTATGGCTACACCTTC	CASSRPPTGHYGYTF
-	TRBJ2-7	TRBD1	TRBV15	TGTGCCACCAGCATGGTAACAGGGGGCGGTTACGAGCAGTACTTC	CATSMVTGGGYEQYF
-	TRBJ2-7	-	TRBV6-1	TGTGCCAGCAGTACAGAATACGAGCAGTACTTC	CASSTEYEQYF
-	TRBJ1-5	-	TRBV6-5	TGTGCCAGCAGTTACCGGAGGGCTAATCAGCCCCAGCATTTT	CASSYRRANQPQHF
-	TRBJ2-1	TRBD2	TRBV14	TGTGCCAGCAGCCATACCGGGACTAGCTCCTACAATGAGCAGTTCTTC	CASSHTGTSSYNEQFF
large	TRBJ1-1	TRBD1	TRBV7-6	TGTGCCAGCAGCTTAACGACAGGGACTGAAGCTTTCTTT	CASSLTTGTEAFF
-	TRBJ1-5	-	TRBV4-3	TGCGCCAGCAGCCCGAGCGTTACAGGCTTTAGCAATCAGCCCCAGCATTTT	CASSPSVTGFSNQPQHF
-	TRBJ2-1	-	TRBV30	TGTGCCTGGAGTGTACTGGAGGCGGGGGAGCAGTTCTTC	CAWSVLEAGEQFF
-	TRBJ2-3	TRBD1	TRBV5-1	TGCGCCACAACTTGGGACAGGGCAGTAGATACGCAGTATTTT	CATTWDRAVDTQYF
few	TRBJ1-4	-	TRBV4-1	TGCGCCAGCAGCCAAGGTGAGCGCCTTAATGAAAAACTGTTTTTT	CASSQGERLNEKLFF
-	TRBJ1-1	-	TRBV27	TGTGCCAGCACCTCTGGGGCTTACGGCACTGAAGCTTTCTTT	CASTSGAYGTEAFF
-	TRBJ1-3	-	TRBV7-9	TGTGCCAGCAGCCCTACTTCAGACAGCCTTCGATATTTT	CASSPTSDSLRYF
few	TRBJ1-3	-	TRBV30	TGTGCCGGGGGGACCCGAAACACCATATATTTT	CAGGTRNTIYF
-	TRBJ1-3	-	TRBV5-6	TGTGCCAGCAGCTTGACCGGGACACCTTCTGGAAACACCATATATTTT	CASSLTGTPSGNTIYF
-	TRBJ1-1	-	TRBV18	TGTGCCAGCTCACTGCGGGGGGACACTGAAGCTTTCTTT	CASSLRGDTEAFF
-	TRBJ2-5	TRBD2	TRBV4-3	TGCGCCAGCAGCCAAGATCTGGGCGGGGGGCTTCAAGAGACCCAGTACTTC	CASSQDLGGGLQETQYF
few	TRBJ1-1	-	TRBV19	TGTGCCAGTATTGTCACAAATATGAACACTGAAGCTTTCTTT	CASIVTNMNTEAFF
-	TRBJ1-4	-	TRBV6-5	TGTGCCAGCAGTTACCGGGTACCAGACAAACTGTTTTTT	CASSYRVPDKLFF
-	TRBJ2-3	TRBD2	TRBV19	TGTGCCAGTAGTATAGGGCTAGCGGGGGGTCTCACAGATACGCAGTATTTT	CASSIGLAGGLTDTQYF
-	TRBJ2-7	TRBD1	TRBV28	TGTGCCAGCCATAGTGGGACAGGGGGCTACGAGCAGTACTTC	CASHSGTGGYEQYF
few	TRBJ2-3	-	TRBV7-7	TGTGCCAGCAGCTTATTCCCCCCAGGGGCCGGCAGGGGCACAGATACGCAGTATTTT	CASSLFPPGAGRGTDTQYF
few	TRBJ1-4	-	TRBV5-6	TGTGCCAGCAGCCGGCCCGGGGGGAGACTGTTTTTT	CASSRPGGRLFF
-	TRBJ2-6	-	TRBV7-2	TGTGCCAGCAGCTCGACGGCAGGATCAGGGGCCAACGTCCTGACTTTC	CASSSTAGSGANVLTF
-	TRBJ2-2	-	TRBV6-1	TGTGCCAGCATTTTACTCCTGGTCGGGGAGCTGTTTTTT	CASILLLVGELFF
once	TRBJ2-7	-	TRBV10-3	TGTGCCATCAGAGAGACAGACCTTTCCTACGAGCAGTACTTC	CAIRETDLSYEQYF
-	TRBJ2-1	TRBD1	TRBV6-5	TGTGCCAGCAGCCCGGACAGGGGGCCATACAATGAGCAGTTCTTC	CASSPDRGPYNEQFF
-	TRBJ2-7	-	TRBV2	TGTGCCAGCAGCCGCGGGACAGTTTCCTACGAGCAGTACTTC	CASSRGTVSYEQYF
-	TRBJ2-5	-	TRBV7-2	TGTGCCAGCAGCTTAGCATTTGCGGGGGCTGGGGGGGAAGAGACCCAGTACTTC	CASSLAFAGAGGEETQYF
once	TRBJ2-6	TRBD1	TRBV4-1	TGCGCCAGCAGCCAGGGGACAGGGTCTGGGGCCAACGTCCTGACTTTC	CASSQGTGSGANVLTF
few	TRBJ1-5	TRBD1	TRBV6-5	TGTGCCAGCACAGGACAGGGCGGCAATCAGCCCCAGCATTTT	CASTGQGGNQPQHF
-	TRBJ2-7	TRBD1	TRBV12-5	TGTGCTAGTGGTCCTCCCCGGGACAGGGTTCAGTACGAGCAGTACTTC	CASGPPRDRVQYEQYF
-	TRBJ2-1	TRBD2	TRBV9	TGTGCCAGCAGCGTAGCGGGGGGACCCTACAATGAGCAGTTCTTC	CASSVAGGPYNEQFF
once	TRBJ2-3	TRBD1	TRBV7-9	TGTGCCAGCAGCTTACTCCTGGGACAGGGAAGCACAGATACGCAGTATTTT	CASSLLLGQGSTDTQYF
-	TRBJ1-1	TRBD1	TRBV5-4	TGTGCCAGCAGCTTGGGGGGCCGGGACAGACACACTGAAGCTTTCTTT	CASSLGGRDRHTEAFF
-	TRBJ2-5	TRBD2	TRBV28	TGTGCCAGCAGTTTATACGGACTAGCGGGGGGGGAAGAGACCCAGTACTTC	CASSLYGLAGGEETQYF
-	TRBJ2-1	-	TRBV4-1	TGCGCCAGCAGCCCTCAGGGCAATGAGCAGTTCTTC	CASSPQGNEQFF
-	TRBJ1-5	TRBD1	TRBV4-1	TGCGCCAGCAGCCTCTTTCCCGGGACAGAAAATCAGCCCCAGCATTTT	CASSLFPGTENQPQHF
few	TRBJ1-5	-	TRBV23-1	TGCGCCAGCAGTCAATCTCTCGGTCCTGACACCCTCTATAGCAATCAGCCCCAGCATTTT	CASSQSLGPDTLYSNQPQHF